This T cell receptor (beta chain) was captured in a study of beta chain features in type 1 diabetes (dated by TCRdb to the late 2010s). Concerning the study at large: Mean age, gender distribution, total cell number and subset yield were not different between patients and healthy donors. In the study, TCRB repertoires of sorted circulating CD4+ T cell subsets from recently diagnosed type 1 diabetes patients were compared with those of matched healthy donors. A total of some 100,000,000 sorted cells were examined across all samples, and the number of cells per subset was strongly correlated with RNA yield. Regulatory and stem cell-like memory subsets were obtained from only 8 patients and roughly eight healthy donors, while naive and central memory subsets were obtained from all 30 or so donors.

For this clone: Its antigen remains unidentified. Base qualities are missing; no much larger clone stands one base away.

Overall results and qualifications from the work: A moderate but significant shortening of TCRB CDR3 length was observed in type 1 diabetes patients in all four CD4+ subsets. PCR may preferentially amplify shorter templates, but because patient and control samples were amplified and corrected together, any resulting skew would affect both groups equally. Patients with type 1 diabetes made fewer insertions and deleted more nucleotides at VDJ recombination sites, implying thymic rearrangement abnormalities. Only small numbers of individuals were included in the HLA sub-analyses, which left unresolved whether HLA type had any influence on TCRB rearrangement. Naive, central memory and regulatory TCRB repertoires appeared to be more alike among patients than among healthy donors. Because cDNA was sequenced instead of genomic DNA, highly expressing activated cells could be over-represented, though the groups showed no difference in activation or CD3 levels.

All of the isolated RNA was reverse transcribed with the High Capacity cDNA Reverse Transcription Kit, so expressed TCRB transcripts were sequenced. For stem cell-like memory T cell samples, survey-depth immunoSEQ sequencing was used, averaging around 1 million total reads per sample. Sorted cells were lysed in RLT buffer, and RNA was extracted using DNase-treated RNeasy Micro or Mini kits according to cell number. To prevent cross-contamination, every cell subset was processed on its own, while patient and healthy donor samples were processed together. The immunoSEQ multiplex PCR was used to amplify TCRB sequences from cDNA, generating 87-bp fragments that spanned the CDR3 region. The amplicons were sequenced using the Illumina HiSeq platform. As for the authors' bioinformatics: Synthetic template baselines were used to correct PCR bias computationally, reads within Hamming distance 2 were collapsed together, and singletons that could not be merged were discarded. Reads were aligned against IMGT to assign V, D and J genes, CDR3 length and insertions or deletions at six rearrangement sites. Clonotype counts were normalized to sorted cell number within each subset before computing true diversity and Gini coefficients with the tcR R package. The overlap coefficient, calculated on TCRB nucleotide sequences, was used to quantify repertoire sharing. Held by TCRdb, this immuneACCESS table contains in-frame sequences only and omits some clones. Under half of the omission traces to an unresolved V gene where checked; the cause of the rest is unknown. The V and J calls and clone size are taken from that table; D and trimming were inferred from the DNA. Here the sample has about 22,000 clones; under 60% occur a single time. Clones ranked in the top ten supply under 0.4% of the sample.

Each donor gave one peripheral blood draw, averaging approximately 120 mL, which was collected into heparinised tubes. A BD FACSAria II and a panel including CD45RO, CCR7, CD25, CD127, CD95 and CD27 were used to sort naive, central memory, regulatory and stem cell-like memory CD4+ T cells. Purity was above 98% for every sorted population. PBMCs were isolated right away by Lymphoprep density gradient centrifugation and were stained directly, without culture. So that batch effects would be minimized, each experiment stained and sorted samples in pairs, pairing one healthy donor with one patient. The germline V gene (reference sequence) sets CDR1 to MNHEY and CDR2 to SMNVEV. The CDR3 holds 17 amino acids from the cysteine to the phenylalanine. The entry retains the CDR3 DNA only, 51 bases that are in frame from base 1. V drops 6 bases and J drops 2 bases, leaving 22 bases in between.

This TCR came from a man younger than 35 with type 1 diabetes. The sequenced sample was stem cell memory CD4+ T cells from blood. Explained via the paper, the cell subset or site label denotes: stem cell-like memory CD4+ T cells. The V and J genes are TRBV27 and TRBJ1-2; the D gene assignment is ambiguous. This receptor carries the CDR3 CASSPGSSSHWNYGYTF. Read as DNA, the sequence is TGTGCCAGCAGCCCGGGTAGCTCCTCTCACTGGAACTATGGCTACACCTTC.